A selection of T cell receptor beta chains follows, all from one sample in a study of immune evolution from preneoplasia to lung adenocarcinoma. Assay used: immunoSEQ multiplex PCR; TCRdb lists only in-frame clones, some missing. The sample includes 8,400 or so clones, around 81% of them seen just once. Sequenced: FFPE invasive lung adenocarcinoma tissue. Every receptor here comes from a person in their fifties or sixties with lung adenocarcinoma. Each CDR3 is given without its conserved first and last residue. Each record gives: J gene, clone size, V gene, CDR3 protein. Expanded clones get a size class; other rows say once, few or many, or leave the size out.

TRBJ2-7 - TRBV5-4 ASSLGGTGGPEQY
TRBJ2-1 - TRBV28 ASRERAGAVYNEQF
TRBJ1-4 - TRBV11-2 ASSLGRVTNEKLF
TRBJ1-4 - TRBV5-1 ASSEASGQGGKLF
TRBJ2-3 - TRBV10-3 AIRHSVGGGQDTQY
TRBJ1-1 once TRBV12-5 ASAFNTEAF
TRBJ2-7 - TRBV6-5 ASQAYTYEQY
TRBJ2-3 - TRBV7-8 ASSLVDTQY
TRBJ2-5 - TRBV5-1 ASSALAAQETQY
TRBJ2-2 - TRBV27 ASSPKGGVPGELF
TRBJ2-7 - TRBV29-1 SVRANTYEQY
TRBJ1-1 - TRBV18 ASSPSITEAF
TRBJ1-1 - TRBV7-3 ASRLGQMNTEAF
TRBJ1-5 - TRBV6-1 ASSDYSWVDQPQH
TRBJ1-2 - TRBV6-5 ASSESSYGYT
TRBJ2-3 - TRBV29-1 SVVSRRDTQY
TRBJ1-1 once TRBV28 ASSVTWNTEAF
TRBJ2-3 - TRBV9 ASSSRGLDTQY
TRBJ1-1 - TRBV5-1 ASSLGDRLGEAF
TRBJ1-1 - TRBV10-1 ASSGTGDLSEAF
TRBJ1-1 large TRBV7-2 ASSFTSTGANTEAF
TRBJ1-1 - TRBV11-3 ASSGQRSEAF
TRBJ2-4 - TRBV5-4 ASSPPAKNIQY
TRBJ1-4 - TRBV25-1 ASSDRTGGEKLF
TRBJ1-1 - TRBV6-5 ASSYSAQERNTEAF
TRBJ2-3 - TRBV30 AWSVPGPDTQY
TRBJ1-1 - TRBV6-4 ASSAQQGANTEAF
TRBJ2-3 - TRBV29-1 SVDFGTDTQY
TRBJ1-6 once TRBV9 ASSAKWGEPLH
TRBJ1-5 few TRBV4-2 ASSLTLRSNQPQH
TRBJ2-7 - TRBV19 ASSMASGRGYEQY
TRBJ1-3 - TRBV6-6 ASSNEGDTIY
TRBJ2-2 - TRBV6-1 ASSEEAGNTGELF
TRBJ1-2 - TRBV2 ASIPGLESGYT
TRBJ2-7 few TRBV6-1 ASSETGLPGY
TRBJ2-3 - TRBV5-1 ASSLGSSGGSTDTQY
TRBJ1-1 - TRBV4-1 ASSHPTGGGTEAF
TRBJ1-3 - TRBV28 ASSLRDMNTIY
TRBJ2-3 - TRBV12-5 ASDRDSSTQY